A single sample is the source of the 27 T cell receptor beta chains below, sequenced in a study of shared clonotypes between healthy human individuals (dated by TCRdb to about 2020). Library prep was done by the immunoSEQ multiplex PCR assay. TCRdb's version of the immuneACCESS table is confined to in-frame rearrangements and falls short of the full clone set. An unresolved V gene accounts for under half of the shortfall where checked; the remainder is of unknown origin. Here the sample has 2 million to 2.5 million clones; almost 96% occur a single time. The ten largest clones add up to 0.1% to 0.15% of the sample. Sequencing was performed on naive CD4+ T cells sorted from blood. The cell subset or site label, read with the paper, signifies: CD45RA+ positively selected. These receptors came from a man in his late teens or twenties in good health.

Here the CDR3 DNA reads TGTGCCAGCAGCGTAGGGGCAGGGCTAAGAACAGATACGCAGTATTTT. It is translated as CASSVGAGLRTDTQYF. The V call is TRBV9, the J call TRBJ2-3, with a possible D match to TRBD1 (5 bases). Germline lookup yields CDR1 SGDLS and CDR2 YYNGEE. The CDR3 has 16 residues. The V end lost 0 bases, the J end lost 3 bases, and 14 bases lay between the germline ends.

V usage is TRBV28 and J usage is TRBJ2-1, with D perhaps matching TRBD2 (6 bases). Germline V CDR1 and CDR2: MDHEN, SYDVKM. The CDR3 length is 15 residues. V gave up 5 bases and J gave up 1 base, with 12 bases separating them. CDR3 residues: CASSSGTPSYNEQFF. The CDR3 DNA is TGTGCCAGCAGTAGTGGGACTCCTTCCTACAATGAGCAGTTCTTC.

The CDR3 protein is CASSPLRDRETTNEKLFF. The DNA of the CDR3 is TGTGCCAGCAGCCCCCTGCGGGACAGGGAGACAACTAATGAAAAACTGTTTTTT. The rearrangement uses TRBV25-1 and TRBJ1-4; TRBD1 matches at 9 bases. V trimming: 6 bases; J trimming: 0 bases; junction bases outside the gene matches: 11. The germline V gene has CDR1 MGHDK and CDR2 SYGVNS. This CDR3 has 18 residues.

Regarding this clone: This sample includes further DNA sequences coding for the same CDR3. This sequence joins TRBV4-1 and TRBJ1-6, with 11 bases aligning to TRBD1. Losses at the gene ends were 2 bases for V and 5 bases for J; bases not matched to a gene: 2. The germline CDR1 and CDR2 sequences are MGHRA and YSYEKL. The CDR3 contains 16 residues. The CDR3 protein is CASSQPGQGDNSPLHF. DNA for the CDR3: TGCGCCAGCAGCCAACCGGGACAGGGGGATAATTCACCCCTCCACTTT.

This chain joins TRBV25-1 and TRBJ1-4, with a weak D call TRBD1 (5 bases). The germline V gene encodes CDR1 MGHDK and CDR2 SYGVNS. This CDR3 has 14 amino acids. V lost 1 base to trimming and J lost 5 bases, with 8 bases between them. CDR3 in DNA: TGTGCCAGCAGTGAATTCGGGGGGAATGAAAAACTGTTTTTT. This encodes CASSEFGGNEKLFF. The whole variable domain, filled in from reference TRBV25-1 and TRBJ1-4, reads EADIYQTPRYLVIGTGKKITLECSQTMGHDKMYWYQQDPGMELHLIHYSYGVNSTEKGDLSSESTVSRIRTEHFPLTLESARPSHTSQYLCASSEFGGNEKLFFGSGTQLSVL.

The chain recombines TRBV2 with TRBJ2-4, with TRBD2 identical over 10 bases. V lost 8 bases and J lost 1; bases outside the gene matches: 11. CDR3 length: 17 residues. CDR1 is SNHLY, CDR2 FYNNEI, per germline. The CDR3 is CASARSGGGSAKNIQYF. In DNA, the CDR3 is TGTGCCAGCGCGCGAAGCGGGGGGGGGTCCGCCAAAAACATTCAGTACTTC.

With regard to this clone: Other DNA variants within this sample encode the same CDR3. The J gene is TRBJ2-5, the V gene TRBV5-1, with D unclear. Trimming stripped 4 bases from V and 2 bases from J, with 6 bases between. This CDR3 region has 12 residues. Germline V gives CDR1 SGHRS, CDR2 YFSETQ. DNA of the CDR3: TGCGCCAGCAGCCTCAAACAAGAGACCCAGTACTTC. Translated: CASSLKQETQYF. The whole variable domain, filled in from reference TRBV5-1 and TRBJ2-5, reads KAGVTQTPRYLIKTRGQQVTLSCSPISGHRSVSWYQQTPGQGLQFLFEYFSETQRNKGNFPGRFSGRQFSNSRSEMNVSTLELGDSALYLCASSLKQETQYFGPGTRLLVL.

V and J are TRBV14 and TRBJ2-2, with a tentative D call TRBD2 (6 bases). This CDR3 is built from 16 residues. V dropped 4 bases and J dropped 2 bases, with 14 bases sitting between them. The germline V gene encodes CDR1 SGHDN and CDR2 FVKESK. The CDR3 sequence is CASSRTGTYNTGELFF. CDR3 DNA: TGTGCCAGCAGCCGCACCGGGACTTACAACACCGGGGAGCTGTTTTTT.

The chain joins TRBV19 to TRBJ2-7; 9 positions match TRBD2. Germline assignment: CDR1 LNHDA and CDR2 SQIVND (reference sequence). CDR3 length equals 13 residues. Trimming at V came to 9 bases and at J to 6 bases, leaving 9 bases not matched to a gene. CDR3 DNA: TGTGCCAGCGCGGCTAGCGGGAATGGCGAGCAGTACTTC. This codes for CASAASGNGEQYF.

V and J are TRBV10-1 and TRBJ1-2, with a weak D call TRBD1 (6 bases). Trimming took off 2 bases at V and 8 bases at J, with 18 bases between the two ends. CDR1 and CDR2 (germline): WNHNN, SYGVQD (reference sequence). The CDR3 contains 15 residues. The CDR3 coding sequence is TGCGCCAGCAGTGAGACGAGACAGGATACGAAAGGCTACACCTTC. This sequence encodes CASSETRQDTKGYTF.

With respect to this clone: This specimen includes other DNA sequences encoding the same CDR3. The gene calls are TRBV5-1 and TRBJ2-2; tentative D call: TRBD2 (5 bases). V was cut by 0 bases and J by 5 bases, with 8 bases left in between. Germline lookup yields CDR1 SGHRS and CDR2 YFSETQ. The length of the CDR3 is 14 residues. The CDR3 is CASSLVTGTGELFF. The CDR3 DNA reads TGCGCCAGCAGCTTGGTTACGGGGACCGGGGAGCTGTTTTTT.

The chain has TRBV4-3 and TRBJ2-7, with D possibly matching TRBD1 (5 bases). Germline V lookup: CDR1 LGHNA, CDR2 YSLEER. The CDR3 loop spans 13 amino acids. Trimming removed 3 bases from V and 5 bases from J, with 11 bases in between. The CDR3 reads CASSQGLLNEQYF. The CDR3 DNA is TGCGCCAGCAGCCAGGGGCTGTTAAACGAGCAGTACTTC.

The J gene is TRBJ1-2, the V gene TRBV27; D is unresolved. Trimming removed 6 bases at V and 4 bases at J, with 9 bases between. Germline V gives CDR1 MNHEY, CDR2 SMNVEV (reference sequence). The CDR3 has 12 amino acids. The CDR3 region has the DNA TGTGCCAGCAGCCGGACTCCCTATGGCTACACCTTC. Translated, it gives CASSRTPYGYTF.

The rearrangement joins TRBV6-1 to TRBJ2-1, with 12 bases lining up with TRBD2. CDR1 and CDR2 from the germline V gene are MNHNS and SASEGT. Trimming at V came to 5 bases and at J to 7 bases, leaving 6 bases not matched to a gene. The CDR3 length is 15 residues. CDR3 in amino acids: CASSRATSGRNEQFF. CDR3 DNA: TGTGCCAGCAGTCGCGCGACTAGCGGGAGAAATGAGCAGTTCTTC.

The chain links TRBV19 to TRBJ2-5, with D unresolved. The ends were cut back, 3 bases at V and 1 base at J, with 9 bases in the middle. The V gene's germline CDR1 is LNHDA and CDR2 SQIVND (reference sequence). This CDR3 is 14 amino acids long. The DNA for the CDR3 is TGTGCCAGTAGTATCCGGAACTTCCAAGAGACCCAGTACTTC. It codes for CASSIRNFQETQYF.

The chain combines TRBV6-5 with TRBJ1-2, with a weak D call TRBD1 (6 bases). The CDR3 extends over 15 amino acids. Germline V gene data show CDR1 as MNHEY and CDR2 as SVGAGI. The V end lost 2 bases, the J end lost 4 bases, and 14 bases lay between the germline ends. DNA of the CDR3: TGTGCCAGCAGTTACGGGAGAGGGGGAATCTATGGCTACACCTTC. It encodes CASSYGRGGIYGYTF.

The rearrangement uses TRBV11-3 and TRBJ2-3; D possibly matches TRBD1 or TRBD2 (6 bases each). Germline-derived CDR1 and CDR2 are SGHNT and YENEEA. The CDR3 totals 16 residues. The V gene lost 5 bases and the J gene lost 4 bases, with 19 bases spanning the gap. The CDR3 DNA reads TGTGCCAGCAGCCTGGGAGAAGGGGGGTTGGCAGATACGCAGTATTTT. This encodes CASSLGEGGLADTQYF.

About this clone itself: The sample carries other DNA sequences with the same CDR3. The V call is TRBV18, the J call TRBJ2-2; 9 positions agree with TRBD1. The CDR3 runs 15 residues. Unmatched junction bases numbered 5, after V lost 5 bases and J lost 4 bases. Per the germline V gene, CDR1 is KGHSH and CDR2 is LQKENI. DNA for the CDR3: TGTGCCAGCTCAACCGGGACAGGGTCCACCGGGGAGCTGTTTTTT. This codes for CASSTGTGSTGELFF.

With regard to this clone: The same CDR3 can be traced to other DNA sequences in this sample. The chain carries TRBV18 and TRBJ2-7, with D uncertain. V lost 3 bases and J 2 bases, leaving 11 bases between the germline ends. The germline CDR1 and CDR2 sequences are KGHSH and LQKENI. The CDR3 consists of 14 residues. The CDR3 sequence: CASSPPQAAYEQYF. The CDR3 DNA is TGTGCCAGCTCACCCCCCCAGGCCGCCTACGAGCAGTACTTC.

Comments on this clone: In the same sample, other DNA sequences code for this CDR3. The chain joins TRBV5-1 to TRBJ2-7; perhaps TRBD1 as D (6 bases). Per the germline V gene, CDR1 is SGHRS and CDR2 is YFSETQ. CDR3 length: 13 amino acids. Between the trimmed V and J ends, which lost 5 bases and 3 bases, there was a span of 12 bases. The CDR3 nucleotides read TGCGCCAGCAGTCCCGGGACAAACTACGAGCAGTACTTC. Residues: CASSPGTNYEQYF.

The chain carries TRBV28 and TRBJ2-3, with 15 bases lining up with TRBD2. CDR3 length equals 17 residues. V lost 6 bases, J lost 3 bases, and 7 bases stayed unmatched. Per the germline V gene, CDR1 is MDHEN and CDR2 is SYDVKM. This CDR3 reads CASRRTSGGAWTDTQYF. The CDR3 DNA reads TGTGCCAGCAGACGGACTAGCGGGGGGGCCTGGACAGATACGCAGTATTTT. The whole variable domain, filled in from reference TRBV28 and TRBJ2-3, reads DVKVTQSSRYLVKRTGEKVFLECVQDMDHENMFWYRQDPGLGLRLIYFSYDVKMKEKGDIPEGYSVSREKKERFSLILESASTNQTSMYLCASRRTSGGAWTDTQYFGPGTRLTVL.

The rearrangement links TRBV5-6 to TRBJ1-6; D perhaps matches TRBD1 (6 bases). Germline V CDR1 and CDR2: SGHDT, YYEEEE. V lost 0 bases to trimming and J lost 0 bases, with 7 bases between them. The CDR3 extends over 16 amino acids. CDR3 nucleotide sequence: TGTGCCAGCAGCTTGGGACAGGTCTCCTATAATTCACCCCTCCACTTT. It is translated as CASSLGQVSYNSPLHF.

This chain uses TRBV18 with TRBJ2-3; unclear D gene. The CDR3 covers 14 residues. Germline V lookup: CDR1 KGHSH, CDR2 LQKENI. The V and J ends lost 3 bases and 0 bases respectively, with 7 bases between them. CDR3 nucleotides: TGTGCCAGCTCACCGGGGATTAGCACAGATACGCAGTATTTT. It is translated as CASSPGISTDTQYF.

This rearrangement joins TRBV25-1 to TRBJ1-1, with 8 bases lining up with TRBD1. Germline loops: CDR1 MGHDK, CDR2 SYGVNS. The CDR3 runs to 17 residues. With 1 base clipped from V and 6 bases from J, the junction kept 13 bases outside the gene matches. CDR3: CASSESPGQVGKAEAFF. The CDR3, as DNA: TGTGCCAGCAGTGAATCGCCGGGACAGGTGGGAAAGGCTGAAGCTTTCTTT.

With regard to this clone: Other DNA sequences within the sample encode an identical CDR3. V usage is TRBV9 and J usage is TRBJ2-7; 7 bases line up with TRBD1. CDR3 length equals 15 residues. Germline V gene data show CDR1 as SGDLS and CDR2 as YYNGEE. Trimming cost V 0 bases and J 0 bases; bases outside gene matches: 3. The CDR3 DNA is TGTGCCAGCAGCGTAGGGGGACAGAGCTCCTACGAGCAGTACTTC. Translated, it gives CASSVGGQSSYEQYF.

In the case of this clone: The same CDR3 also results from other DNA sequences found in this sample. The V and J genes are TRBV11-2 and TRBJ1-1; D possibly corresponds to TRBD1 (5 bases). This CDR3 is 14 amino acids long. In germline, CDR1 is SGHAT, CDR2 FQNNGV. The ends were cut back, 0 bases at V and 4 bases at J, with 9 bases in the middle. The CDR3 loop is CASSLEGGVTEAFF. CDR3 sequence (DNA): TGTGCCAGCAGCTTAGAGGGGGGAGTCACTGAAGCTTTCTTT. Full variable domain (missing parts from reference TRBV11-2 and TRBJ1-1): EAGVAQSPRYKIIEKRQSVAFWCNPISGHATLYWYQQILGQGPKLLIQFQNNGVVDDSQLPKDRFSAERLKGVDSTLKIQPAKLEDSAVYLCASSLEGGVTEAFFGQGTRLTVV.

The chain is built from TRBV19 and TRBJ2-1, with 8 bases fitting TRBD1. From germline, CDR1 is LNHDA and CDR2 SQIVND (reference sequence). This CDR3 spans 15 amino acids. V lost 6 bases, J lost 8 bases, and 12 bases stayed unmatched. CDR3: CASRPQGGMTDEQFF. CDR3 DNA: TGTGCCAGTAGACCACAGGGGGGCATGACGGATGAGCAGTTCTTC.